The clone carrying this TCR beta chain has a single count. Its antigen is as yet unknown. Clones were sequenced by immunoSEQ multiplex PCR, and TCRdb holds only the in-frame ones, with some missing. The sample has approximately 150,000 clones; about nine tenths are singletons. The entry originates in a study of T cell responses to AZD1222 COVID-19 vaccine. At the level of the study: Investigators merged groups given second doses at roughly 4 or roughly 12 weeks.

Germline assignment: CDR1 KGHSH and CDR2 LQKENI. The CDR3 spans 15 residues. V shed 3 bases and J 6 bases; nucleotides not matched to a gene: 9. Points from the study as a whole: A reported finding is that nearly half of spike-specific TCRs target unmutated variant regions. Clonal diversity may have been underestimated in mostly white British donors.

This chain links TRBV18 with TRBJ1-1; TRBD1 agrees at 8 bases. This sample comprised peripheral blood, obtained on day 0 of AZD1222 vaccination. The receptor comes from an adult in good health. In DNA form, the CDR3 reads TGTGCCAGCTCACCCCAGACAGGGGACGCCGCTGAAGCTTTCTTT. Protein: CASSPQTGDAAEAFF.